This T cell receptor beta chain was recovered during a study of naive and memory T cell subsets. On this clonotype: The antigen is undetermined.

The study's findings and limits: Findings for naive and memory subsets could not be checked against ground truth. TCR abundance followed a power law differing between naive and memory subsets.

Four subsets defined by CD45RA and CD27 were sorted after CD3, CD4, CD8 and live/dead staining. An equimolar mix of two oligonucleotides served as the beta constant-region primer for TRBC1 and TRBC2. An oligonucleotide with the SP2 primer and a 12-nucleotide UMI was ligated to the cDNA 3' end. Using its own MiXCR run on the UMI-ligation and nested PCR reads, TCRdb lists one record per CDR3 protein. Of about 150,000 distinct CDR3 sequences listed, approximately 15% are singletons. Trimming pared 4 bases from V and 7 bases from J, leaving 15 bases between. Germline CDR1 reads SGHKS; CDR2 reads YYEKEE (reference sequence). The CDR3 loop spans 14 amino acids.

The sequence derives from a human donor in good health. Material: naive CD4+ T cells from blood. This sequence joins TRBV5-5 and TRBJ2-1; no reliable D call. Written as DNA, the CDR3 is TGTGCCAGCAGCCCGGACGTAAAGGGAAATGAGCAGTTCTTC. Encoded protein: CASSPDVKGNEQFF.